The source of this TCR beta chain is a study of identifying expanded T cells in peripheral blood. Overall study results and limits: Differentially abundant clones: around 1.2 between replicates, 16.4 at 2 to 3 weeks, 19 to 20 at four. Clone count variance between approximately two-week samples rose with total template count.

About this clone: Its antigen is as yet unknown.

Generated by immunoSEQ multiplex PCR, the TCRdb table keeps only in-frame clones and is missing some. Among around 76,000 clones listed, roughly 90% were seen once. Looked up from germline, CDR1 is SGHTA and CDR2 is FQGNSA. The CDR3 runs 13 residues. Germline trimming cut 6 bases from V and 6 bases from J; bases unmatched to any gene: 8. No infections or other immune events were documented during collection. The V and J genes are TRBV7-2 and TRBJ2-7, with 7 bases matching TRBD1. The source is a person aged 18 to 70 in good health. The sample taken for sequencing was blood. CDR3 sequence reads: CASSYRGYGEQYF. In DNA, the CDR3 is TGTGCCAGCAGTTACAGGGGATATGGCGAGCAGTACTTC.